Below, one T cell receptor (beta chain) is given with its context. Libraries were prepared by immunoSEQ multiplex PCR; TCRdb keeps only in-frame clonotypes and omits some of them. Altogether some 70,000 clones are present, around four fifths being singletons, with the ten largest covering about 15%. The sample belongs to a study of blood T cell repertoires in COVID-19. Unmatched junction bases numbered 4, after V lost 1 base and J lost 3 bases. The CDR3 is 15 residues long. Germline CDR1 reads SEHNR; CDR2 reads FQNEAQ (reference sequence). Sequenced material: peripheral blood. This sequence originates from a man aged 60 to 75 with COVID-19, enrolled during active disease. J is TRBJ2-3 and V is TRBV7-9; TRBD2 matches at 7 bases. CDR3 in amino acids: CASSLDGGRTDTQYF. The CDR3 nucleotides read TGTGCCAGCAGCTTAGACGGCGGGAGAACAGATACGCAGTATTTT.